The 14 T cell receptor beta chains listed next were all sequenced from one sample in a study of T cell responses to AZD1222 COVID-19 vaccine. This table comes from immunoSEQ multiplex PCR, and its TCRdb copy is limited to in-frame clones, with some not included. The sample lists tens of thousands of clones; 80% to 90% were seen once. The sequenced sample was peripheral blood, obtained on day 0 of AZD1222 vaccination. All receptors derive from an adult in good health.

The chain uses TRBV15 and TRBJ1-4; weak D call: TRBD1 (5 bases). The CDR3 is 15 amino acids. V was trimmed by 0 bases and J by 3 bases, leaving 8 bases between them. Germline CDR1 is LNHNV and CDR2 is YYDKDF (reference sequence). The CDR3 nucleotides are TGTGCCACCAGCAGAGATGGGGGTCCTAATGAAAAACTGTTTTTT. Translated, it gives CATSRDGGPNEKLFF. Together with reference TRBV15 and TRBJ1-4, the CDR3 gives the full variable domain: DAMVIQNPRYQVTQFGKPVTLSCSQTLNHNVMYWYQQKSSQAPKLLFHYYDKDFNNEADTPDNFQSRRPNTSFCFLDIRSPGLGDTAMYLCATSRDGGPNEKLFFGSGTQLSVL.

The sample holds one count of this clone. The rearrangement joins TRBV6-1 to TRBJ2-3; 12 nucleotides match TRBD2. The V gene end was trimmed by 6 bases and the J gene end by 4 bases; junction bases not matched to a gene: 2. The CDR3 is 14 amino acids. Germline values: CDR1 MNHNS, CDR2 SASEGT. The CDR3 DNA sequence: TGTGCCAGCAGCAGACTAGCGGGAGCAGATACGCAGTATTTT. It codes for CASSRLAGADTQYF.

The chain employs TRBV5-1 and TRBJ2-5; no reliable D call. Trimming took off 1 base at V and 1 base at J, with 5 bases between the two ends. The CDR3 is made up of 13 amino acids. The germline V gene has CDR1 SGHRS and CDR2 YFSETQ. As DNA, the CDR3 is TGCGCCAGCAGCTTGACAGTCCAAGAGACCCAGTACTTC. This translates into CASSLTVQETQYF. The complete variable domain, with remaining parts taken from reference TRBV5-1 and TRBJ2-5, reads KAGVTQTPRYLIKTRGQQVTLSCSPISGHRSVSWYQQTPGQGLQFLFEYFSETQRNKGNFPGRFSGRQFSNSRSEMNVSTLELGDSALYLCASSLTVQETQYFGPGTRLLVL.

V is TRBV29-1 and J is TRBJ2-7; TRBD1 matches at 8 bases. The CDR3 extends over 13 amino acids. Germline CDR1 is SQVTM and CDR2 is ANQGSEA. The V and J ends lost 4 bases and 2 bases, in that order; junction bases with no gene match: 4. This CDR3 is CSVVPQGAYEQYF. The CDR3 DNA follows: TGCAGCGTTGTCCCACAGGGGGCCTACGAGCAGTACTTC.

V gene TRBV5-1 combines with J gene TRBJ2-5; 8 bases are a match to TRBD1. This CDR3 has 13 residues. Germline CDR1 and CDR2: SGHRS and YFSETQ. V was pared by 4 bases and J by 3 bases, with 2 bases of the junction left unmatched. CDR3 loop: CASSPDREETQYF. The CDR3 coding sequence is TGCGCCAGCAGCCCGGACAGGGAAGAGACCCAGTACTTC.

The genes are TRBV27 and TRBJ1-6, with D hard to call. This CDR3 has 12 amino acids. The germline gives CDR1 MNHEY, CDR2 SMNVEV (reference sequence). V was shortened by 6 bases and J by 7 bases, with 7 bases between the two germline ends. The DNA of the CDR3 is TGTGCCAGCAGGCTCACGAATTCACCCCTCCACTTT. Translating gives CASRLTNSPLHF.

This clone was seen only once. This rearrangement joins TRBV13 to TRBJ2-7, with 11 bases aligning to TRBD2. Germline loops: CDR1 PRHDT, CDR2 FYEKMQ (reference sequence). The CDR3 totals 15 residues. J lost 5 bases, V lost 1 base, and 4 bases had no gene match. CDR3 sequence: CASSLVAGGPHEQYF. CDR3 bases: TGTGCCAGCAGCTTAGTAGCGGGAGGGCCACACGAGCAGTACTTC.

The chain carries TRBV25-1 and TRBJ2-3; D is unresolved. This CDR3 is built from 13 residues. Germline V gene data show CDR1 as MGHDK and CDR2 as SYGVNS. V lost 7 bases, J lost 0 bases, and 8 bases lay in between. CDR3: CASTSYSTDTQYF. The CDR3 nucleotides read TGTGCCAGCACCTCCTACAGCACAGATACGCAGTATTTT.

J is TRBJ1-1 and V is TRBV19; D is perhaps TRBD1 (5 bases). The CDR3 has 14 residues. V lost 6 bases, J lost 4 bases, and 15 bases lay in between. CDR1 LNHDA and CDR2 SQIVND come from the germline V gene (reference sequence). The CDR3 coding sequence is TGTGCCAGTAGCGTCGGAGGGGTCGGCACTGAAGCTTTCTTT. It yields the protein CASSVGGVGTEAFF.

This chain joins TRBV6-5 and TRBJ1-5, with TRBD1 as a possible D gene (6 bases). Trimming shortened V by 5 bases and J by 5 bases, and 10 bases separated the two germline ends. The germline V gene encodes CDR1 MNHEY and CDR2 SVGAGI. The CDR3 loop spans 13 amino acids. CDR3 nucleotides: TGTGCCAGCAGTCGGACAGACGATCAGCCCCAGCATTTT. Its protein product is CASSRTDDQPQHF.

The rearrangement joins TRBV4-1 to TRBJ2-3; TRBD2 matches 14 bases. CDR1 MGHRA and CDR2 YSYEKL come from the germline V gene. V trimming: 2 bases; J trimming: 0 bases; junction bases outside the gene matches: 10. The length of the CDR3 is 20 residues. In nucleotides, the CDR3 is TGCGCCAGCAGCCAAAATCCAGGACTAGCGGGAGGTCCTAGCACAGATACGCAGTATTTT. Residues: CASSQNPGLAGGPSTDTQYF.

The chain recombines TRBV20-1 with TRBJ2-7, with D perhaps matching TRBD2 (6 bases). The CDR3 extends over 14 amino acids. Germline values: CDR1 DFQATT, CDR2 SNEGSKA (reference sequence). The V end was cut by 3 bases, the J end by 0 bases, with 12 bases between. The CDR3 nucleotides read TGCAGTGCTAGTGCTAGCGAAAGCTCCTACGAGCAGTACTTC. This codes for CSASASESSYEQYF.

The V gene is TRBV4-2, the J gene TRBJ1-5; maybe TRBD1 (6 bases). Germline loops: CDR1 LGHNA, CDR2 YNFKEQ. The CDR3 extends over 16 amino acids. Trimming stripped 0 bases from V and 5 bases from J, with 14 bases between. CDR3 sequence (DNA): TGTGCCAGCAGCCAAGATAGTACAGGGCCCTATCAGCCCCAGCATTTT. This encodes CASSQDSTGPYQPQHF.

The genes are TRBV30 and TRBJ2-3, with 8 nucleotides matching TRBD2. The J segment lost 5 bases and the V segment lost 5 bases, leaving 9 bases of the junction unmatched. The CDR3 length is 14 residues. CDR1 is GTSNPN and CDR2 is SVGIG in the germline V gene (reference sequence). CDR3 in amino acids: CAWGNGLAGDTQYF. In DNA form, the CDR3 reads TGTGCCTGGGGGAACGGACTAGCAGGAGATACGCAGTATTTT. Full variable domain (rest looked up from reference TRBV30 and TRBJ2-3): SQTIHQWPATLVQPVGSPLSLECTVEGTSNPNLYWYRQAAGRGLQLLFYSVGIGQISSEVPQNLSASRPQDRQFILSSKKLLLSDSGFYLCAWGNGLAGDTQYFGPGTRLTVL.